Included here is one T cell receptor beta chain sequence, with context. The antigen is unknown. This entry belongs to a study of radiotherapy plus CTLA-4 blockade in lung cancer. General study points: Early blood T cell clone dynamics, with interferon-beta, were reported to best predict response. Tumor-derived TCR clones expanded in blood after radiotherapy plus ipilimumab.

V gave up 7 bases and J gave up 4 bases, with 16 bases separating them. The CDR3 has 14 amino acids. Germline V gives CDR1 MDHEN, CDR2 SYDVKM. Libraries were prepared by immunoSEQ multiplex PCR; TCRdb keeps only in-frame clonotypes and omits some of them. The table has more than 90,000 clones, approximately 77% seen once. This clonotype was obtained from a human donor with non-small cell lung cancer that progressed on radiotherapy plus ipilimumab. Some clones in this sample may be carry-over from other donors' samples. Sample: peripheral blood, taken from a patient treated with radiotherapy plus ipilimumab. V is TRBV28 and J is TRBJ1-2; D is possibly TRBD1 (6 bases). CDR3 in DNA: TGTGCCAGCACCGCGGACAGCTTTACCTATGGCTACACCTTC. This translates into CASTADSFTYGYTF.